Listed below are T cell receptor beta chains from one sample, sequenced in a study of regulatory T cells in long-lasting Graves disease. TCRdb recomputed calls from the multiplex PCR reads with MiXCR, one row per CDR3 protein. Of hundreds of thousands of distinct CDR3 sequences in the sample, 16% were seen once. This sample also appeared in a second study, on T cells in Graves' hyperthyroidism and ophthalmopathy.

This specimen was peripheral blood mononuclear cells (PBMCs), taken at new diagnosis, from a patient treated with antithyroid drugs. The source of these receptors is a man in his forties with Graves disease. CDR3s include the opening cysteine and the closing phenylalanine or tryptophan. D genes are given only for firm matches. The listing skips clone size in some rows; elsewhere it reads once, few, many or a size class.

J,V,D,size,CDR3,DNA
TRBJ2-5,TRBV5-1,TRBD1,NA,CASSYIIHGQGGETQYF,TGCGCCAGCAGCTACATTATCCACGGACAGGGCGGGGAGACCCAGTACTTC
TRBJ2-5,TRBV12-3/TRBV12-4,NA,many,CASSLPVYQETQYF,TGTGCCAGCAGTCTCCCAGTCTACCAAGAGACCCAGTACTTC
TRBJ2-3,TRBV11-2,TRBD1,many,CASSSLRGQGDTQYF,TGTGCCAGCAGCTCCCTCAGGGGGCAAGGAGATACGCAGTATTTT
TRBJ2-5,TRBV5-4,TRBD2,NA,CASSLSLAGQETQYF,TGTGCCAGCAGCTTGTCGCTAGCGGGCCAAGAGACCCAGTACTTC
TRBJ2-3,TRBV11-1,NA,many,CASSLRQGTDTQYF,TGTGCCAGCAGCTTACGTCAGGGAACAGATACGCAGTATTTT
TRBJ1-4,TRBV20-1,TRBD1,many,CSVSDRGTNEKLFF,TGCAGTGTCTCGGACAGGGGAACTAATGAAAAACTGTTTTTT
TRBJ2-7,TRBV7-3,NA,few,CASSPRSTSYEQYF,TGTGCCAGCAGCCCCAGGAGTACCTCCTACGAGCAGTACTTC
TRBJ2-3,TRBV5-5,NA,NA,CASSFSYRFTDTQYF,TGTGCCAGCAGCTTTTCATACCGATTCACAGATACGCAGTATTTT
TRBJ1-2,TRBV12-3/TRBV12-4,NA,few,CASSRYSFGELLSYGYTF,TGTGCCAGCAGTCGCTATTCCTTTGGGGAGTTGCTCTCGTATGGCTACACCTTC
TRBJ2-2,TRBV24-1,TRBD1,many,CATSDFKQGANGELFF,TGTGCCACCAGTGATTTTAAGCAGGGGGCGAACGGGGAGCTGTTTTTT
TRBJ2-4,TRBV12-3/TRBV12-4,TRBD2,many,CASSFYGGSIQYF,TGTGCCAGCAGTTTCTACGGCGGGAGCATTCAGTACTTC
TRBJ2-3,TRBV5-1,NA,many,CASSEKTQSTDTQYF,TGCGCCAGCAGTGAGAAGACCCAGAGCACAGATACGCAGTATTTT
TRBJ2-6,TRBV30,NA,NA,CAWNTGYGANVLTF,TGTGCCTGGAATACGGGGTATGGGGCCAACGTCCTGACTTTC
TRBJ2-2,TRBV25-1,TRBD1,few,CASSELVGQGYTGELFF,TGTGCCAGCAGTGAATTGGTTGGACAGGGCTACACCGGGGAGCTGTTTTTT
TRBJ2-1,TRBV12-3/TRBV12-4,NA,many,CASSLELGGGRFGEQFF,TGTGCCAGCAGTTTAGAATTGGGCGGGGGCCGATTCGGTGAGCAGTTCTTC
TRBJ2-7,TRBV20-1,NA,many,CSARGPSEGEQYF,TGCAGTGCTAGAGGGCCCTCGGAAGGCGAGCAGTACTTC
TRBJ2-3,TRBV15,TRBD2,many,CATSRDTSGGDTQYF,TGTGCCACCAGCAGAGATACTAGCGGGGGAGATACGCAGTATTTT
TRBJ1-3,TRBV10-3,NA,few,CATEANSGNTIYF,TGTGCCACCGAGGCGAACTCTGGAAACACCATATATTTT
TRBJ1-2,TRBV5-1,NA,NA,CASSPLWGGGGYTF,TGCGCCAGCAGCCCACTCTGGGGCGGTGGTGGCTACACCTTC
TRBJ2-7,TRBV28,TRBD1,many,CASRDRGVYYEQYF,TGTGCCAGCAGGGACAGGGGGGTTTACTACGAGCAGTACTTC
TRBJ1-5,TRBV4-1,TRBD1,NA,CASSQGPARGRNQPQHF,TGCGCCAGCAGCCAAGGTCCGGCCAGGGGGCGGAATCAGCCCCAGCATTTT
TRBJ2-7,TRBV5-1,TRBD1,many,CASSQATGGRNEQYF,TGCGCCAGCAGCCAAGCGACAGGGGGGAGGAACGAGCAGTACTTC
TRBJ2-2,TRBV6-1,TRBD1,NA,CASISTGDTGELFF,TGTGCCAGCATCAGCACAGGGGACACCGGGGAGCTGTTTTTT
TRBJ1-1,TRBV6-2/TRBV6-3,NA,many,CASSYGRWNTEAFF,TGTGCCAGCAGTTACGGCAGGTGGAACACTGAAGCTTTCTTT
TRBJ2-3,TRBV5-1,NA,many,CASSQAGTPDTDTQYF,TGTGCCAGCAGCCAAGCCGGGACGCCTGACACAGATACGCAGTATTTT
TRBJ2-7,TRBV7-9,NA,NA,CASSPLMLGSPYEQYF,TGTGCCAGCAGCCCCCTAATGTTGGGGTCCCCCTACGAGCAGTACTTC
TRBJ2-5,TRBV7-9,NA,few,CASSPRGGEEPQYF,TGTGCCAGCAGCCCGCGGGGCGGGGAAGAGCCCCAGTACTTC
TRBJ2-5,TRBV10-3,TRBD1,many,CAISQGAETQYF,TGTGCCATCAGCCAGGGGGCTGAGACCCAGTACTTC